This T cell receptor beta chain stems from a study of T cell responses to AZD1222 COVID-19 vaccine. Study outcomes and limitations: Spike-wide vaccine-associated CD4 TCRs dominated at 160-218 and 743-854. Increases in Spike-specific TCR breadth and depth were seen after two AZD1222 doses. Without day 14 samples, only post-peak T cell repertoires were studied. Females made up more of the donors, who were largely white British, and clonal diversity may have come out too low.

A note on this clone: Its antigen remains unidentified.

J was trimmed by 4 bases and V by 0 bases; bases with no gene match: 10. This CDR3 contains 18 residues. Germline loops: CDR1 SGHRS, CDR2 YFSETQ. Using immunoSEQ multiplex PCR, the repertoire was profiled, and TCRdb retains in-frame clones only, with some absent. The sample has 200,000 or so clones, around 93% seen once. The clonotype was recovered from an adult in good health. The chain couples TRBV5-1 to TRBJ2-3; TRBD2 agrees at 11 bases. The starting material was peripheral blood, obtained on day 0 of MenACWY control vaccination. The DNA of the CDR3 is TGCGCCAGCAGCTTGGAGGGTAGCGGGGGGGCCAGTGCAGATACGCAGTATTTT. Translating it yields CASSLEGSGGASADTQYF.